This TCR beta chain derives from a study of blood T cell repertoires in COVID-19. About the study: PBMCs, B-cell-depleted T cells, or T cells provided the cDNA or gDNA that made up the material.

Only in-frame clones appear in the TCRdb table, and some are missing; sequencing was by immunoSEQ multiplex PCR. This sample has around 360,000 clones; approximately 84% occur once, and the top ten carry approximately 3%. This clone was observed a single time. The sample consisted of PBMCs or T cells enriched from blood (not recorded which). The receptor's source is a woman in her twenties or thirties who had recovered from COVID-19.

As DNA, the CDR3 is TGTGCCAGCAGCTTAGATCCGGCTAGCGGGAGAAGGAATGAGCAGTTCTTC. As protein: CASSLDPASGRRNEQFF. The chain links TRBV11-2 to TRBJ2-1; TRBD2 matches at 10 bases. Trimming took 0 bases from V and 7 from J; bases not matched to a gene: 9. Germline CDR1 SGHAT, CDR2 FQNNGV. This CDR3 spans 17 amino acids.